Shown below are 21 T cell receptor beta chains from a single sample sequenced in a study of T cell changes during pregnancy in multiple sclerosis. Sequencing used immunoSEQ multiplex PCR; TCRdb keeps in-frame clones, though not all of them. The table shows 45,000 or so clones, with about 91% occurring only once. The specimen was CD8+ T cells from peripheral blood mononuclear cells, collected after pregnancy. All receptors come from a female donor with multiple sclerosis, enrolled in a pregnancy study.

Concerning this clone itself: No conserved phenylalanine or tryptophan ends this CDR3, so it is likely a read error. The rearrangement joins TRBV6-1 to TRBJ2-7; possible D gene TRBD1, 6 bases. The ends were cut back, 2 bases at V and 3 bases at J, with 17 bases in the middle. The germline V gene encodes CDR1 MNHNS and CDR2 SASEGT. This CDR3 region has 16 residues. CDR3 sequence: CASSENLEAGVYEQYL. The CDR3 coding sequence is TGTGCCAGCAGTGAAAATCTGGAAGCAGGGGTCTACGAGCAGTACCTC.

The genes are TRBV7-9 and TRBJ1-6, with D tentatively TRBD1 (6 bases). Trimming took 1 base from V and 13 from J, leaving 14 bases between them. Germline lookup yields CDR1 SEHNR and CDR2 FQNEAQ (reference sequence). This CDR3 has 14 amino acids. CDR3 bases: TGTGCCAGCAGCTTAGTGGGACACCCGTTTCCCCTCCACTTT. It yields the protein CASSLVGHPFPLHF.

The rearrangement links TRBV2 to TRBJ2-1, with 7 positions matching TRBD2. V gave up 8 bases and J gave up 0 bases; unmatched junction bases: 4. This CDR3 has 14 residues. Germline CDR1 and CDR2: SNHLY and FYNNEI. The CDR3: CASLRGSSYNEQFF. The CDR3 region has the DNA TGTGCCAGCTTGCGCGGGAGCTCCTACAATGAGCAGTTCTTC.

The chain uses TRBV7-8 and TRBJ2-5; weak D call: TRBD2 (6 bases). V was trimmed by 5 bases and J by 4 bases, leaving 23 bases between them. CDR3 length: 17 amino acids. Germline CDR1 reads SGHVS; CDR2 reads FQNEAQ. The CDR3 spells CASSQPRDGSWGETQYF. The CDR3 bases are TGTGCCAGCAGCCAACCTAGGGACGGGAGCTGGGGAGAGACCCAGTACTTC.

V and J are TRBV28 and TRBJ1-6; TRBD1 aligns across 8 bases. The CDR3 is 17 residues long. Germline V gives CDR1 MDHEN, CDR2 SYDVKM. Trimming at V came to 9 bases and at J to 0 bases, leaving 10 bases not matched to a gene. CDR3 loop: CASGQGTTFSYNSPLHF. CDR3 sequence (DNA): TGTGCCAGTGGACAGGGTACGACATTCTCCTATAATTCACCCCTCCACTTT.

V is TRBV7-8 and J is TRBJ1-1; D uncertain. V lost 5 bases, J lost 2 bases, and 15 bases lay in between. The CDR3 totals 15 residues. Germline V gives CDR1 SGHVS, CDR2 FQNEAQ. The CDR3 DNA reads TGTGCCAGCAGCCCAATTCGGCGGGAAAACACTGAAGCTTTCTTT. Translation: CASSPIRRENTEAFF.

This rearrangement joins TRBV7-6 to TRBJ1-1; tentative D call: TRBD1 (5 bases). Looked up from germline, CDR1 is SGHVS and CDR2 is FNYEAQ. V lost 6 bases and J lost 2, with 16 bases in between. The CDR3 runs 15 residues. CDR3 in amino acids: CASRSPGTDNTEAFF. The DNA of the CDR3 is TGTGCCAGCAGGTCCCCCGGGACTGATAACACTGAAGCTTTCTTT.

This chain connects TRBV7-9 to TRBJ2-1; 12 bases fit TRBD2. Trimming at V came to 1 base and at J to 8 bases, leaving 9 bases not matched to a gene. CDR1 is SEHNR, CDR2 FQNEAQ, per germline (reference sequence). CDR3 length: 17 residues. The CDR3 loop reads CASSLELAGGARDEQFF. The CDR3 coding sequence is TGTGCCAGCAGCTTAGAGCTAGCGGGAGGGGCCCGGGATGAGCAGTTCTTC.

The gene calls are TRBV18 and TRBJ1-1; the D gene is possibly TRBD1 (6 bases). The CDR3 is 16 amino acids. Germline lookup yields CDR1 KGHSH and CDR2 LQKENI. V lost 4 bases to trimming and J lost 0 bases, with 15 bases between them. CDR3 sequence: CASSLSTGLVNTEAFF. DNA of the CDR3: TGTGCCAGCTCACTATCGACAGGCCTGGTGAACACTGAAGCTTTCTTT.

The gene calls are TRBV10-1 and TRBJ2-7; 7 bases fit TRBD1. The CDR3 length is 19 residues. Germline V lookup: CDR1 WNHNN, CDR2 SYGVQD (reference sequence). J gave up 2 bases and V 9 bases, and 25 bases lay outside the gene matches. CDR3 sequence: CARIERTGQSTAGPYEQYF. Here the CDR3 DNA reads TGCGCCAGAATAGAAAGGACGGGACAGAGCACAGCTGGCCCCTACGAGCAGTACTTC.

The rearrangement uses TRBV7-9 and TRBJ2-5, with D uncertain. The CDR3 covers 18 residues. Germline V lookup: CDR1 SEHNR, CDR2 FQNEAQ (reference sequence). Between the trimmed V and J ends, which lost 1 base and 1 base, there was a span of 19 bases. This CDR3 reads CASSLELGFDSTQETQYF. The CDR3 nucleotides read TGTGCCAGCAGCTTAGAACTGGGTTTTGATAGCACCCAAGAGACCCAGTACTTC.

The V gene is TRBV6-7, the J gene TRBJ2-1; weak D call: TRBD2 (6 bases). TRBV6-7 is filed as an ORF, its function uncertain. Trimming stripped 0 bases from V and 4 bases from J, with 10 bases between. CDR3 size: 15 residues. The CDR3 loop is CASSYSLAKYNEQFF. CDR3 DNA sequence: TGTGCCAGCAGTTACTCCCTAGCGAAGTACAATGAGCAGTTCTTC.

In DNA form, the CDR3 reads TGTGCCAGCAGCTGGGAACAGGGGGACTTTGGGGCCAACGTCCTGACTTTC. Protein sequence: CASSWEQGDFGANVLTF. This rearrangement joins TRBV5-6 to TRBJ2-6, with TRBD1 identical over 8 bases. Trimming removed 3 bases from V and 3 bases from J; junction bases left unmatched: 8. CDR1 and CDR2 (germline): SGHDT, YYEEEE. The CDR3 contains 17 residues.

This clone has just a few counts. This chain links TRBV4-1 with TRBJ1-1, with D perhaps TRBD1 (5 bases). Germline CDR1 MGHRA, CDR2 YSYEKL. Trimming removed 1 base at V and 1 base at J, with 10 bases between. The CDR3 has 15 amino acids. Here the CDR3 DNA reads TGCGCCAGCAGCCAAGTGCAGGGCGGGAACACTGAAGCTTTCTTT. This sequence encodes CASSQVQGGNTEAFF.

The rearrangement uses TRBV7-6 and TRBJ2-2; maybe TRBD1 (6 bases). V was pared by 5 bases and J by 3 bases, with 10 bases between. Germline V gene lookup returns CDR1 SGHVS and CDR2 FNYEAQ. The CDR3 sequence is 14 residues long. The CDR3 loop is CASSHRADTGELFF. The CDR3 region has the DNA TGTGCCAGCAGCCACAGGGCCGACACCGGGGAGCTGTTTTTT.

In this sample, this clone turned up once. V is TRBV6-5 and J is TRBJ2-2; D ambiguous. The CDR3 sequence is 12 residues long. Trimming left V 5 bases short and J 7 bases short, with 8 bases between. CDR1 and CDR2 (germline): MNHEY, SVGAGI. CDR3 coding DNA: TGTGCCAGCAGTCTAGGATTCGGGGAGCTGTTTTTT. This translates into CASSLGFGELFF.

The rearrangement links TRBV19 to TRBJ2-7, with 8 nucleotides matching TRBD2. The CDR3 sequence is 13 residues long. The germline V gene encodes CDR1 LNHDA and CDR2 SQIVND (reference sequence). The junction had 7 bases not matched to a gene; V was cut back by 7 bases and J by 5 bases. The CDR3 is CASNPGLGNEQYF. The CDR3 bases are TGTGCCAGTAACCCGGGACTAGGAAACGAGCAGTACTTC.

This clone is labeled as medium-sized. The rearrangement joins TRBV19 to TRBJ2-2; tentative D call: TRBD1 (5 bases). Germline V gene data show CDR1 as LNHDA and CDR2 as SQIVND (reference sequence). V lost 4 bases and J lost 5, with 8 bases in between. The CDR3 is 13 amino acids. Written as DNA, the CDR3 is TGTGCCAGTAGTAAGACAGCAACCGGGGAGCTGTTTTTT. Its protein product is CASSKTATGELFF.

This rearrangement joins TRBV2 to TRBJ1-1; D possibly corresponds to TRBD1 (6 bases). Germline V lookup: CDR1 SNHLY, CDR2 FYNNEI. The CDR3 sequence is 13 residues long. V dropped 6 bases and J dropped 1 base, with 9 bases sitting between them. The CDR3 is CASRTGTNTEAFF. The CDR3 bases are TGTGCCAGCAGGACAGGCACGAACACTGAAGCTTTCTTT. Together with reference TRBV2 and TRBJ1-1, the CDR3 gives the full variable domain: EPEVTQTPSHQVTQMGQEVILRCVPISNHLYFYWYRQILGQKVEFLVSFYNNEISEKSEIFDDQFSVERPDGSNFTLKIRSTKLEDSAMYFCASRTGTNTEAFFGQGTRLTVV.

This chain links TRBV27 with TRBJ2-7; the D gene is possibly TRBD2 (5 bases). CDR1 and CDR2 (germline): MNHEY, SMNVEV (reference sequence). The V gene lost 5 bases and the J gene lost 7 bases, with 9 bases spanning the gap. The CDR3 has 11 residues. DNA of the CDR3: TGTGCCAGCAGTCTCGGACTTGAGCAGTACTTC. It is translated as CASSLGLEQYF.

V gene TRBV7-6 combines with J gene TRBJ1-1; 12 bases agree with TRBD1. Germline V gene data show CDR1 as SGHVS and CDR2 as FNYEAQ. The V segment lost 5 bases and the J segment 4 bases; nucleotides outside the gene matches: 2. CDR3 length: 14 residues. This CDR3 is CASSLGQGATEAFF. The CDR3 region has the DNA TGTGCCAGCAGCCTGGGACAGGGGGCCACTGAAGCTTTCTTT.